This TCR beta chain emerged from a study of patients and donors after allogeneic stem cell transplantation. Germline CDR1 SGHAT, CDR2 FQNNGV. J lost 9 bases, V lost 6 bases, and 4 bases had no gene match. This CDR3 contains 14 residues. TCRdb itself ran the RT-PCR reads through MiXCR, one entry per CDR3 protein. The data contain 90,000 to 120,000 distinct CDR3 sequences, over 30% of them seen just once; the ten biggest clones take up approximately 30%. The sample taken for sequencing was blood, either unsorted or a sorted T cell fraction (not recorded which). J is TRBJ2-1 and V is TRBV11-2; 14 nucleotides agree with TRBD2. This TCR came from a human donor who was either an allogeneic HSCT recipient or a stem cell or donor lymphocyte infusion donor (not recorded which). It is not recorded whose cells these are; they may come from a transplant donor. CDR3 coding DNA: TGTGCCAGCAGGGGGGGACTAGCGGGAGTTGAGCAGTTCTTC. Translating gives CASRGGLAGVEQFF.